The present TCR beta chain was sequenced within a study of blood T cells in healthy people across ages. Then a second PCR, running roughly 7 to 11 cycles, was carried out with a sample-barcoded 5' primer and a J-beta primer mix. Via MiXCR, TCRdb re-called the 5' RACE reads, giving one row per CDR3 protein. Among about 1,800,000 distinct CDR3 sequences, roughly 27% were seen once, and the ten largest hold 7% to 9%. Total RNA, at least 5.5 micrograms per sample, was extracted from PBMCs. The source material was blood. This sequence was found in a woman aged 25 to 45 in good health.

CDR3 nucleotide sequence: TGTGCCAGCAAGGAGGAGAGTCCCAGCTCCTACGAGCAGTACTTC. It specifies CASKEESPSSYEQYF. This chain uses TRBV2 with TRBJ2-7, with D maybe TRBD2 (5 bases). V shed 7 bases and J shed 0 bases, with 16 bases lying between them. The CDR3 length is 15 residues. CDR1 and CDR2 from the germline V gene are SNHLY and FYNNEI.